This is a list of T cell receptor beta chains from one sample in a study of cytomegalovirus exposure and HLA in healthy donors. Clones were read by immunoSEQ multiplex PCR, and TCRdb kept only the in-frame ones, dropping some. The sample holds around 120,000 clones, about 83% seen once. Sequenced: PBMCs. The source of these receptors is a young man in good health and CMV-seronegative. Both conserved end residues are part of each CDR3.

v_gene: TRBV7-9; CDR3aa: CASSLSSSPLHF
v_gene: TRBV19; CDR3aa: CASSITGGANYEQYF
v_gene: TRBV11-2; CDR3aa: CASSLGQGWGYTF
v_gene: TRBV19; CDR3aa: CASSGGTEKNTGELFF
v_gene: TRBV30; CDR3aa: CAWSAGGLSYEQYF
v_gene: TRBV6-4; CDR3aa: CASSATGGPEDTQYF
v_gene: TRBV27; CDR3aa: CASSFSVENYNEQFF
v_gene: TRBV18; CDR3aa: CASSQANSNQPQHF
v_gene: TRBV19; CDR3aa: CASTQQGADGYTF
v_gene: TRBV25-1; CDR3aa: CASSGPVSGGSNTGELFF
v_gene: TRBV7-2; CDR3aa: CASSLAPRMNTEAFF
v_gene: TRBV6-1; CDR3aa: CASSDGSFHEQYF
v_gene: TRBV5-6; CDR3aa: CATKEGRGLGGYTF
v_gene: TRBV11-2; CDR3aa: CASSALSGQRDGPGNTIYF
v_gene: TRBV2; CDR3aa: CASSGGDSATNEKLFF
v_gene: TRBV11-2; CDR3aa: CASSWRLKQGGNTIYF
v_gene: TRBV25-1; CDR3aa: CASSRTGGSEQYF